The rows below give T cell receptor beta chains drawn from one sample of a study of blood T cell repertoires in COVID-19. Measured with immunoSEQ multiplex PCR; TCRdb has only the in-frame clones, and not every one. The table has roughly 70,000 clones, approximately 81% seen once. Sequences were obtained from peripheral blood. The receptors were gathered from a woman aged 80 or over with active or convalescent COVID-19. The conserved cysteine and the conserved F or W are not part of the CDR3 here. The D gene is left open where the match is weak.

>TRBV21-1|NA
ASSKGRGNQPQH
>TRBV7-2|TRBD2
ASSPEGLEGTQY
>TRBV6-4|NA
ASSGEEGNIQY
>TRBV5-1|NA
ASSKTDRWDEQY
>TRBV6-1|TRBD1
ASSEDRAGRNEQF
>TRBV12-5|TRBD1
ASGLGTGSGEQY
>TRBV21-1|NA
ASSRDRGTEAF
>TRBV5-8|TRBD2
ASSQGLADKETQY
>TRBV7-2|TRBD2
ARPDPGGGVPDTQY
>TRBV4-3|TRBD2
ASSQRLAGREIHNEQF
>TRBV27|NA
ARGDTATNEKLF
>TRBV5-1|NA
ASSPPPGTDTQY
>TRBV14|TRBD1
ASSTGQGYGYT
>TRBV3-1/TRBV3-2|NA
ASSPREGVTEAF
>TRBV4-2|TRBD1
ASSQVGQVIYGYT
>TRBV5-1|TRBD1
ASSLGQGATEAF
>TRBV27|TRBD1
ASSFWKGQGIGELF
>TRBV11-2|TRBD1
ASSLDLLFGQGRYEQY
>TRBV19|NA
ASSMSGTEQF
>TRBV5-3|TRBD1
ARLNPGQGAESSGELF
>TRBV6-4|TRBD1
ASSGQGAKF
>TRBV5-4|NA
ASSLGLYNEQF
>TRBV7-2|NA
ASSPRGDSRWWF
>TRBV19|TRBD1
ASGEDRGTEAF
>TRBV27|NA
ASSPPGPSYEQY
>TRBV7-2|NA
ASSLNFVAGEKLF
>TRBV19|NA
ASIPAGANVLT
>TRBV19|TRBD1
ASSMKLLAGGGNTIY
>TRBV19|TRBD1
ASAGTGVNTEAF
>TRBV3-1/TRBV3-2|NA
ASSQAGRGGEQY
>TRBV5-4|TRBD1
ASSGQGATNEKLF
>TRBV19|TRBD1
ASSIGGQGNEKLF
>TRBV28|TRBD1
ASSKGALRTEAF
>TRBV24-1|NA
ATGQQETQY
>TRBV5-5|TRBD1
ASNLMAPGQGSPLH
>TRBV7-2|TRBD2
ASSLGGSLYEQY
>TRBV2|NA
ASSEAPGGYKNIQY
>TRBV7-2|TRBD1
ASTRRGDRVSYEQY
>TRBV18|NA
ASSPAVGQINSPLH
>TRBV19|TRBD1
ASRPWTGGTEAF
>TRBV9|NA
ASSVGGHGYEQY
>TRBV19|NA
ASSMRVPGELF
>TRBV6-2/TRBV6-3|TRBD1
ASSNRDSNLST
>TRBV5-4|NA
ASSFLANEQF
>TRBV28|NA
ASSLPRGLSNQPQH
>TRBV11-3|TRBD2
ASSPPSRTSGRSEQY